In its sample, the clone carrying this T cell receptor (beta chain) was seen a few times. Its antigen is unidentified. This record belongs to a study of OX40 agonist ivuxolimab in advanced cancers. This CDR3 has 14 amino acids. Germline CDR1 is SNHLY and CDR2 is FYNNEI. V was trimmed by 4 bases and J by 9 bases, leaving 16 bases between them. Sequencing used immunoSEQ multiplex PCR; TCRdb keeps in-frame clones, though not all of them. This table holds approximately 60,000 clones, 80% to 85% found once. Findings of the study overall: Low normalized T-cell clonal expansion was additionally recorded for some nonresponders.

Material: CD4+ or CD8+ T cells sorted from blood, obtained in a trial of the OX40 agonist ivuxolimab. The clonotype comes from an adult with an advanced solid tumor such as melanoma, head and neck, liver or kidney cancer. This sequence joins TRBV2 and TRBJ2-1, with D unresolved. CDR3 DNA: TGTGCCAGCAGTGTCGAGAGGCAGGACGCTGAGCAGTTCTTC. Translated, it gives CASSVERQDAEQFF.